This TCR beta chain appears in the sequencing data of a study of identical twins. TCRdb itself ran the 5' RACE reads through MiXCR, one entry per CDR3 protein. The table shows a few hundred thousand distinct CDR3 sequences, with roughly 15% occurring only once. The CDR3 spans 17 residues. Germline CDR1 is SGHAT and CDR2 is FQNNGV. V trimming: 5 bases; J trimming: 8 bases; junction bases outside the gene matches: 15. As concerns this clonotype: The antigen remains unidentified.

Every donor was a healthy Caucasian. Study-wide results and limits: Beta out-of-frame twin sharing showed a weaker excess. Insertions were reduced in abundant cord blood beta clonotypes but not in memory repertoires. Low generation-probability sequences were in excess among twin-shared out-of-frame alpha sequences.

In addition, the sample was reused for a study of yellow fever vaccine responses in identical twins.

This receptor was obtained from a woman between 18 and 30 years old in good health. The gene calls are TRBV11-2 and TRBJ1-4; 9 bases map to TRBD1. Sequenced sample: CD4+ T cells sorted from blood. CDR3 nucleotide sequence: TGTGCCAGCAGCATCGGGACAGGGATAGGGCAATGGGAAAAACTGTTTTTT. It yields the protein CASSIGTGIGQWEKLFF.